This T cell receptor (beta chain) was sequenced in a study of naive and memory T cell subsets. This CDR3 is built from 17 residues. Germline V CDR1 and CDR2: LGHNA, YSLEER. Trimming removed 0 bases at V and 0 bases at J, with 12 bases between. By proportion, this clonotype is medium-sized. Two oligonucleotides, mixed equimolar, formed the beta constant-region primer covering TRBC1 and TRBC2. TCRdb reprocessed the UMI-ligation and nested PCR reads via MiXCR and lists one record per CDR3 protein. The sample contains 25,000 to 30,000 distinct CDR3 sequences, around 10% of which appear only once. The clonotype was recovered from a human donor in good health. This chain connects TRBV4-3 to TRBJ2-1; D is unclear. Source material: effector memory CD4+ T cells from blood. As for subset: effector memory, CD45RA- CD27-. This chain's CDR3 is CASSQDLGAFSYNEQFF. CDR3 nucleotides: TGCGCCAGCAGCCAAGATTTAGGTGCGTTCTCCTACAATGAGCAGTTCTTC.